This T cell receptor (beta chain) is from a study of blood T cells in healthy people across ages. The use of a sample-barcoded 5' primer and a J-beta primer mix characterized a second PCR of roughly 6 to 11 cycles. From the 5' RACE reads, TCRdb called clonotypes with MiXCR, one entry per CDR3 protein. The sample lists approximately 780,000 distinct CDR3 sequences; 20% to 30% were seen once. The ends were cut back, 6 bases at V and 2 bases at J, with 14 bases in the middle. The CDR3 totals 14 residues. Germline lookup yields CDR1 LNHDA and CDR2 SQIVND (reference sequence). The same sample was also studied in work on T cells of mothers and their children. In that study: Sample barcodes and 2-4 random nucleotides came from the second PCR's M1S primer. Slightly, though not significantly, more overlap was seen in related than in unrelated mother-child pairs.

Sequencing was performed on blood. The TCR originated in a boy between 10 and 17 years old in good health. The genes are TRBV19 and TRBJ2-7, with D perhaps TRBD1 (6 bases). The CDR3 sequence is CASRPPDRPYEQYF. Here the CDR3 DNA reads TGTGCCAGTAGGCCGCCTGACAGGCCCTACGAGCAGTACTTC.